The source of this T cell receptor (beta chain) is a study of shared clonotypes between healthy human individuals. Study information: A donor's plate count was three for CD4 naive and three for CD4 memory; CD8 naive had two and CD8 memory one.

Profiled with immunoSEQ multiplex PCR; TCRdb holds only in-frame clones, not every one. The sample has about 2.4 million clones, 93% seen once; the top ten hold 0.36%. The CDR3 has 14 residues. V was pared by 5 bases and J by 8 bases, with 9 bases of the junction left unmatched. Germline V gives CDR1 MNHNS, CDR2 SASEGT. The chain recombines TRBV6-1 with TRBJ2-1; TRBD2 agrees at 7 bases. This TCR was recovered from a young man in good health. Some clones in this sample may be carry-over from other donors' samples. The sequenced material came from naive CD4+ T cells from PBMCs. Subset noted: CD45RA+ positively selected. The CDR3, as DNA: TGTGCCAGCAGTTATTCTAGCGGAGGGTATGAGCAGTTCTTC. Translated: CASSYSSGGYEQFF.